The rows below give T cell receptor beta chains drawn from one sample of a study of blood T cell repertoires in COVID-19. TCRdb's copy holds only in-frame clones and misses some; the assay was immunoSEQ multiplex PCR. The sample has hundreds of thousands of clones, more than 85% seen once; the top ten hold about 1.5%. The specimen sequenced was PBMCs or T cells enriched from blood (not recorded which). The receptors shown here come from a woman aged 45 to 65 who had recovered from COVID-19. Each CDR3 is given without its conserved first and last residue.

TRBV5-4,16,ASSPRLAGRTGANVLT
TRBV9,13,ASSVNIQSGGELF
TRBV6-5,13,ASSYSRTGTSEQY
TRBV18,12,ASSKQVGEEKLF
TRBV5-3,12,ARSIPGGATEAF
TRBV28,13,ASSLLAGDGHEQY
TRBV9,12,ASSVSQTPYEQY
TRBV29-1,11,SVAGTVTDTQY
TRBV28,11,ASSLSVLYGYT
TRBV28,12,ASRYGTVRTEAF
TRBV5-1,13,ASSLVSGRGNEQF
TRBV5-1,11,ASSSGDSPEAF
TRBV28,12,ASSSWNRAGELF
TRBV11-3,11,ASSLASGGEQY
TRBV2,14,ASSASSGIGTGELF
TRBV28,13,ASSPGGTGANVLT
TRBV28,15,ASSSSTGTSGTSRQF
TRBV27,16,ASSPGLLADLGRETQY
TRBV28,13,ASRLGGPGVTEAF
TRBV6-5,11,ASSRRQDYEQF
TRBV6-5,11,ASRTRTNYGYT
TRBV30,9,AWSDSYGYT
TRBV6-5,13,ASILREGGFSPLH
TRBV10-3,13,AISGDRDASDEQF
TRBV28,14,ASSSPASGSSYEQF
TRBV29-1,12,SALRGTGATEAF
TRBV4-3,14,ASSQQRTLRYTEAF
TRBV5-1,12,ASSPTLAKNIQY
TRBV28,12,ASSAGTNNSPLH
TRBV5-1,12,ASSNTTSGYEQY
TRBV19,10,ATQGYTDTQY
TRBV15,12,ATSREDRGNEQY
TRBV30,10,ALSGSGKTQY
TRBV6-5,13,ASIPTGGGFYGYT
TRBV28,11,ASSPTSAYEQY
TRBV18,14,ASSFTSGVNTGELF
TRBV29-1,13,SVERLAGVGDEQF
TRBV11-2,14,ASSLVSGQGHNEQF
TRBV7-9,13,ASCPRGRGGNEQF